Listed here are 27 T cell receptor beta chains from one sample, sequenced in a study of control samples from healthy donors and cancer patients. Only in-frame clones appear in the TCRdb table, and some are missing; sequencing was by immunoSEQ multiplex PCR. The sample lists 100,000 to 150,000 clones; around 92% were seen once. Sequencing was performed on PBMCs. Receptors were obtained from a man older than 75 with head and neck cancer.

V gene TRBV10-3 combines with J gene TRBJ2-7; D gene ambiguous. Germline values: CDR1 ENHRY, CDR2 SYGVKD. This CDR3 contains 12 residues. V was clipped by 2 bases and J by 3 bases, with 5 bases between them. The CDR3 region has the DNA TGTGCCATCAGTGAGGTCATCTACGAGCAGTACTTC. This encodes CAISEVIYEQYF.

V and J are TRBV11-3 and TRBJ2-3; D may match TRBD1 or TRBD2 (5 bases each). This CDR3 has 15 residues. Germline CDR1 reads SGHNT; CDR2 reads YENEEA. V was cut by 3 bases and J by 5 bases, with 15 bases left in between. The CDR3 DNA reads TGTGCCAGCAGCTTCCGGGGAACCAGGGTAGATACGCAGTATTTT. Its protein is CASSFRGTRVDTQYF.

The chain employs TRBV15 and TRBJ1-1; 10 bases are shared with TRBD1. The CDR3 extends over 16 amino acids. Looked up from germline, CDR1 is LNHNV and CDR2 is YYDKDF (reference sequence). Germline trimming cut 1 base from V and 6 bases from J; bases unmatched to any gene: 8. CDR3 sequence: CATSRAPGQGYSEAFF. For the CDR3, the DNA is TGTGCCACCAGCAGAGCCCCGGGACAGGGGTATTCTGAAGCTTTCTTT.

The J gene is TRBJ2-1, the V gene TRBV6-6, with 7 positions matching TRBD2. Germline CDR1 MNHNY, CDR2 SVGAGI (reference sequence). Trimming at V came to 4 bases and at J to 4 bases, leaving 4 bases not matched to a gene. This CDR3 comprises 14 residues. CDR3 nucleotide sequence: TGTGCCAGCAGTTTGGCGGGGGTATACAATGAGCAGTTCTTC. Amino acids: CASSLAGVYNEQFF.

The J gene is TRBJ2-3, the V gene TRBV15; D perhaps matches TRBD1 (6 bases). Trimming took 3 bases from V and 2 from J, leaving 12 bases between them. The CDR3 runs 15 residues. The germline V gene encodes CDR1 LNHNV and CDR2 YYDKDF (reference sequence). CDR3 sequence: CATSSGRGNTDTQYF. The CDR3 DNA follows: TGTGCCACCAGCAGTGGCAGGGGAAACACAGATACGCAGTATTTT.

The chain uses TRBV10-2 and TRBJ2-3, with 8 bases identical to TRBD1. V dropped 5 bases and J dropped 6; count of bases not matched to a gene: 13. The germline CDR1 and CDR2 sequences are WSHSY and SAAADI. The CDR3 is 16 residues long. The CDR3 coding sequence is TGCGCCAGCAGTCCCGGGACAGGCGGTTCCCGCGATACGCAGTATTTT. Protein sequence: CASSPGTGGSRDTQYF.

Points on this clone: A junction end diverges from the germline sequence, so it may reflect a read error. The J gene is TRBJ2-1, the V gene TRBV27, with a possible D match to TRBD2 (6 bases). The CDR3 totals 13 residues. CDR1 and CDR2 (germline): MNHEY, SMNVEV (reference sequence). The CDR3 sequence is CASSLWRGNEQFF. The CDR3 DNA follows: TGTGCCAGCAGCTTATGGAGGGGCAATGAGCAGTTCTTC.

V and J are TRBV6-2 or TRBV6-3 and TRBJ1-2; 7 bases fit TRBD1. The junction had 4 bases not matched to a gene; V was cut back by 5 bases and J by 4 bases. The CDR3 consists of 13 residues. Germline loops: CDR1 MNHEY, CDR2 SVGEGT. As DNA, the CDR3 is TGTGCCAGCAGTGACGGGACAGTCTATGGCTACACCTTC. Amino acids: CASSDGTVYGYTF.

The chain recombines TRBV6-1 with TRBJ1-1; D remains unclear. This CDR3 contains 15 residues. The V and J ends lost 2 bases and 2 bases respectively, with 12 bases between them. Germline CDR1 MNHNS, CDR2 SASEGT. The CDR3 here is CASSEKGVYNTEAFF. In DNA form, the CDR3 reads TGTGCCAGCAGTGAAAAGGGCGTTTATAACACTGAAGCTTTCTTT.

The genes are TRBV6-1 and TRBJ2-5; D unclear. V shed 3 bases and J shed 5 bases, with 13 bases lying between them. Germline V gives CDR1 MNHNS, CDR2 SASEGT. There are 14 residues in the CDR3. CDR3 DNA sequence: TGTGCCAGCAGTGAGGTCCGGTCGGGCGAGACCCAGTACTTC. Protein: CASSEVRSGETQYF.

V is TRBV7-9 and J is TRBJ1-5; TRBD1 aligns across 7 bases. Trimming removed 5 bases from V and 6 bases from J; junction bases left unmatched: 1. The CDR3 totals 12 residues. Germline V gene lookup returns CDR1 SEHNR and CDR2 FQNEAQ (reference sequence). CDR3 amino acids: CASSRDSQPQHF. The CDR3 nucleotides read TGTGCCAGCAGCCGGGACAGTCAGCCCCAGCATTTT.

The gene calls are TRBV7-9 and TRBJ2-2, with D perhaps matching TRBD1 (6 bases). Germline CDR1 reads SEHNR; CDR2 reads FQNEAQ (reference sequence). The CDR3 is 16 amino acids. The ends were cut back, 4 bases at V and 4 bases at J, with 16 bases in the middle. CDR3 nucleotides: TGTGCCAGCAGCTCCCTTGGGGGCCGGGGCACCGGGGAGCTGTTTTTT. This encodes CASSSLGGRGTGELFF. The complete variable domain, with remaining parts taken from reference TRBV7-9 and TRBJ2-2, reads DTGVSQNPRHKITKRGQNVTFRCDPISEHNRLYWYRQTLGQGPEFLTYFQNEAQLEKSRLLSDRFSAERPKGSFSTLEIQRTEQGDSAMYLCASSSLGGRGTGELFFGEGSRLTVL.

This rearrangement joins TRBV7-8 to TRBJ2-2, with D perhaps being TRBD1 or TRBD2 (6 bases each). Germline CDR1 and CDR2: SGHVS and FQNEAQ. Trimming removed 1 base at V and 2 bases at J, with 17 bases between. This CDR3 region has 18 residues. This CDR3 is CASSLVGRGPTNTGELFF. The CDR3 DNA sequence: TGTGCCAGCAGCTTAGTTGGCCGGGGGCCCACCAACACCGGGGAGCTGTTTTTT.

J is TRBJ1-6 and V is TRBV7-6; D is undetermined. The germline CDR1 and CDR2 sequences are SGHVS and FNYEAQ. Trimming took 2 bases from V and 0 from J, leaving 14 bases between them. The CDR3 is made up of 18 amino acids. The CDR3 region is CASSLSGKESSYNSPLHF. In DNA form, the CDR3 reads TGTGCCAGCAGCTTATCAGGAAAGGAGAGCTCCTATAATTCACCCCTCCACTTT.

This rearrangement joins TRBV7-2 to TRBJ2-7; D ambiguous. From germline, CDR1 is SGHTA and CDR2 FQGNSA. CDR3 length: 14 amino acids. The germline V and J ends were trimmed by 3 bases and 6 bases, with 15 bases remaining between them. DNA for the CDR3: TGTGCCAGCAGCTTTGGCATGCTAAGTTCCGAGCAGTACTTC. This codes for CASSFGMLSSEQYF.

Only one count was recorded for this clone. V is TRBV5-6 and J is TRBJ2-7; D is undetermined. The CDR3 runs to 13 residues. V was trimmed by 0 bases and J by 3 bases, leaving 7 bases between them. Germline V gives CDR1 SGHDT, CDR2 YYEEEE. The CDR3 coding sequence is TGTGCCAGCAGCTTGGCTAGACTCTACGAGCAGTACTTC. It encodes CASSLARLYEQYF.

The rearrangement uses TRBV5-4 and TRBJ2-2; D gene uncertain. Trimming pared 3 bases from V and 1 base from J, leaving 10 bases between. Germline V gives CDR1 SGHNT, CDR2 YYREEE (reference sequence). This CDR3 has 15 residues. Here the CDR3 DNA reads TGTGCCAGCAGCTCGACTCTACTGAACACCGGGGAGCTGTTTTTT. Amino acids: CASSSTLLNTGELFF.

The chain employs TRBV5-5 and TRBJ1-6; no clear D. V shed 4 bases and J shed 5 bases, with 10 bases lying between them. The CDR3 has 14 amino acids. CDR1 and CDR2 (germline): SGHKS, YYEKEE (reference sequence). CDR3 DNA: TGTGCCAGCAGCATCTCGGGGAATAATTCACCCCTCCACTTT. Amino acids: CASSISGNNSPLHF. Complete variable domain (other parts from reference TRBV5-5 and TRBJ1-6): DAGVTQSPTHLIKTRGQQVTLRCSPISGHKSVSWYQQVLGQGPQFIFQYYEKEERGRGNFPDRFSARQFPNYSSELNVNALLLGDSALYLCASSISGNNSPLHFGNGTRLTVT.

The chain has TRBV9 and TRBJ2-3; perhaps TRBD1 as D (5 bases). Trimming removed 4 bases at V and 6 bases at J, with 9 bases between. Germline CDR1 reads SGDLS; CDR2 reads YYNGEE. The CDR3 covers 12 residues. In nucleotides, the CDR3 is TGTGCCAGCAGCTCAGGGTACGATACGCAGTATTTT. It codes for CASSSGYDTQYF.

This clone was seen only once. The CDR3 DNA is TGTGCCAGCAGCCGGCAGGGGATCGTAGCTCAGCCCCAGCATTTT. It encodes CASSRQGIVAQPQHF. This sequence joins TRBV5-6 and TRBJ1-5; D may be TRBD1 (6 bases). V lost 4 bases and J 6 bases, leaving 17 bases between the germline ends. This CDR3 is 15 amino acids long. Germline CDR1 SGHDT, CDR2 YYEEEE.

This chain connects TRBV21-1 to TRBJ1-1; TRBD1 is taken as the D call from the table, unchecked against the DNA. TRBV21-1 is labeled a pseudogene. CDR3 length: 14 residues. The DNA of the CDR3 is TGTGCCAGCAGCAAAAGAAGGGGGAGCACTGAAGCTTTCTTT. This codes for CASSKRRGSTEAFF.

Only one count was recorded for this clone. The chain links TRBV10-3 to TRBJ1-1, with TRBD1 identical over 8 bases. The CDR3 has 14 residues. V trimming: 6 bases; J trimming: 1 base; junction bases outside the gene matches: 4. Germline V gene data show CDR1 as ENHRY and CDR2 as SYGVKD. This chain's CDR3 is CAISQGAPNTEAFF. As DNA, the CDR3 is TGTGCCATCAGCCAGGGGGCCCCGAACACTGAAGCTTTCTTT.

The chain joins TRBV30 to TRBJ2-7; 7 positions agree with TRBD1. Unmatched junction bases numbered 5, after V lost 5 bases and J lost 4 bases. In germline, CDR1 is GTSNPN, CDR2 SVGIG (reference sequence). The CDR3 has 12 residues. The DNA for the CDR3 is TGTGCCTGGGGACAGGTCTCGTACGAGCAGTACTTC. Translating it yields CAWGQVSYEQYF.

J is TRBJ2-1 and V is TRBV6-2 or TRBV6-3, with 8 bases identical to TRBD2. Germline CDR1 reads MNHEY; CDR2 reads SVGEGT. The CDR3 covers 15 residues. Losses at the gene ends were 2 bases for V and 4 bases for J; bases not matched to a gene: 4. CDR3 loop: CASSYRSGGYNEQFF. DNA for the CDR3: TGTGCCAGCAGTTACCGGTCGGGAGGGTACAATGAGCAGTTCTTC.

The chain uses TRBV3-1 (or the pseudogene TRBV3-2) and TRBJ2-3; the match to TRBD2 covers 8 bases. V was clipped by 1 base and J by 2 bases; unmatched bases: 2. The CDR3 is 15 amino acids. Germline V gives CDR1 LGHDT, CDR2 YNNKEL (reference sequence). The CDR3: CASSQGGLVTDTQYF. CDR3 DNA: TGTGCCAGCAGCCAAGGGGGACTAGTCACAGATACGCAGTATTTT.

The V call is TRBV30, the J call TRBJ1-1; D unclear. This CDR3 is 13 amino acids long. Germline-derived CDR1 and CDR2 are GTSNPN and SVGIG (reference sequence). The V end lost 0 bases, the J end lost 0 bases, and 5 bases lay between the germline ends. The CDR3 DNA sequence: TGTGCCTGGAGTGTAATCCTGAACACTGAAGCTTTCTTT. Translated: CAWSVILNTEAFF. Supplemented by reference TRBV30 and TRBJ1-1, the full variable domain reads SQTIHQWPATLVQPVGSPLSLECTVEGTSNPNLYWYRQAAGRGLQLLFYSVGIGQISSEVPQNLSASRPQDRQFILSSKKLLLSDSGFYLCAWSVILNTEAFFGQGTRLTVV.

The chain couples TRBV9 to TRBJ2-5; 11 bases agree with TRBD1. The germline V gene encodes CDR1 SGDLS and CDR2 YYNGEE. Trimming cost V 2 bases and J 3 bases; bases outside gene matches: 6. The CDR3 runs to 16 residues. The CDR3 DNA is TGTGCCAGCAGCGTGGGACAGGGGGTGACCAAAGAGACCCAGTACTTC. This translates into CASSVGQGVTKETQYF.